This T cell receptor (beta chain) is drawn from a study of shared clonotypes between healthy human individuals. The study ran the assay at deep level. Profiled with immunoSEQ multiplex PCR; TCRdb holds only in-frame clones, not every one. The sample shows some 2.4 million clones, over 85% of them seen only once. Every donor, a Caucasian adult, lived in Nashville, Tennessee. Memory CD4+ cells were the fraction left after CD45RA+ naive selection. CDR1 is SGHRS and CDR2 is YFSETQ in the germline V gene. Trimming took off 4 bases at V and 6 bases at J, with 11 bases between the two ends. The CDR3 has 12 residues. General study points: Specimens sampled were limited to blood, with tissue repertoires likely differing.

On this clone itself: Its specificity is not known.

The chain combines TRBV5-1 with TRBJ2-7; perhaps TRBD2 as D (5 bases). The receptor was isolated from a man between 18 and 35 years old in good health. Some clones in this sample may be carry-over from other donors' samples. Sequenced material: naive CD4+ T cells from PBMCs. Regarding subset: CD45RA+ positively selected. Written as DNA, the CDR3 is TGCGCCAGCAGCAAGGACTGGGCCGAGCAGTACTTC. Translating gives CASSKDWAEQYF.